A selection of T cell receptor beta chains follows, all from one sample in a study of Graves' ophthalmopathy and Graves' hyperthyroidism. TCRdb reprocessed the multiplex PCR reads with MiXCR, giving one entry per CDR3 protein. The repertoire holds around 670,000 distinct CDR3 sequences, roughly 40% seen once, with about 40% in the top ten. The sample comprised peripheral blood. Every receptor here comes from an adult man with Graves' ophthalmopathy. Both conserved end residues are part of each CDR3. The order of the fields is CDR3 length, V gene, D gene, J gene, clone size, CDR3 DNA, CDR3 protein. D genes are given only for firm matches. Rows give clone size only sometimes, using once, few, many, or a class for an expanded clone.

CDR3 length: 14; V gene: TRBV6-6; D gene: TRBD2; J gene: TRBJ2-5; clone size: few; CDR3 DNA: TGTGCCAGCTTCCCGACTAGCGGGAGGGAGACCCAGTACTTC; CDR3 protein: CASFPTSGRETQYF
CDR3 length: 14; V gene: TRBV2; D gene: .; J gene: TRBJ2-1; clone size: .; CDR3 DNA: TGTGCCAGCAGTGAACTAGCAAGGTACAATGAGCAGTTCTTC; CDR3 protein: CASSELARYNEQFF
CDR3 length: 16; V gene: TRBV7-3; D gene: .; J gene: TRBJ2-5; clone size: .; CDR3 DNA: TGTGCCAGCAGCTTAAGACGCGGCTCATCGGGAGAGACCCAGTACTTC; CDR3 protein: CASSLRRGSSGETQYF
CDR3 length: 12; V gene: TRBV25-1; D gene: TRBD1; J gene: TRBJ1-6; clone size: .; CDR3 DNA: TGTGCACAGGGGGATGTCAATTCACCCCTCCACTTT; CDR3 protein: CAQGDVNSPLHF
CDR3 length: 13; V gene: TRBV29-1; D gene: .; J gene: TRBJ2-7; clone size: .; CDR3 DNA: TGCAGCGTTGTAGGGATGCAACCCCACGAGCAGTACTTC; CDR3 protein: CSVVGMQPHEQYF
CDR3 length: 13; V gene: TRBV2; D gene: .; J gene: TRBJ1-1; clone size: few; CDR3 DNA: TGTGCCAGCAAGGAGGGCCGGAACACTGAAGCTTTCTTT; CDR3 protein: CASKEGRNTEAFF
CDR3 length: 12; V gene: TRBV29-1; D gene: TRBD1; J gene: TRBJ1-5; clone size: .; CDR3 DNA: TGCAGCCTAGACAGGGCGGGTCAGCCCCAGCATTTT; CDR3 protein: CSLDRAGQPQHF
CDR3 length: 14; V gene: TRBV2; D gene: .; J gene: TRBJ1-2; clone size: .; CDR3 DNA: TGTGCCAGCAAATTCGCAGGGGCTAACTATGGCTACACCTTC; CDR3 protein: CASKFAGANYGYTF
CDR3 length: 15; V gene: TRBV6-5; D gene: TRBD1; J gene: TRBJ2-7; clone size: .; CDR3 DNA: TGTGCCAGCAGTTACCTGGTACAGGGGATCTACGAGCAGTACTTC; CDR3 protein: CASSYLVQGIYEQYF
CDR3 length: 16; V gene: TRBV7-3; D gene: TRBD1; J gene: TRBJ1-6; clone size: many; CDR3 DNA: TGTGCCAGCAGCGACCGGGACAGGGCCTATAATTCACCCCTCCACTTT; CDR3 protein: CASSDRDRAYNSPLHF
CDR3 length: 15; V gene: TRBV10-3; D gene: .; J gene: TRBJ1-5; clone size: few; CDR3 DNA: TGTGCCAGCAGTTACGGCAGGGGCGGGGGTCAGCCCCAGCATTTT; CDR3 protein: CASSYGRGGGQPQHF
CDR3 length: 14; V gene: TRBV2; D gene: .; J gene: TRBJ1-1; clone size: many; CDR3 DNA: TGTGCCAGCAGTGCCGAAGAAGTGAACACTGAAGCTTTCTTT; CDR3 protein: CASSAEEVNTEAFF
CDR3 length: 12; V gene: TRBV12-3/TRBV12-4; D gene: TRBD1; J gene: TRBJ2-7; clone size: .; CDR3 DNA: TGTACCAGCAGAGGACAGGACTACGAGCAGTACTTC; CDR3 protein: CTSRGQDYEQYF
CDR3 length: 14; V gene: TRBV4-1; D gene: .; J gene: TRBJ2-7; clone size: .; CDR3 DNA: TGCACCAGCAGCCCCCACGACAGCTCCTACGAGCAGTACTTC; CDR3 protein: CTSSPHDSSYEQYF
CDR3 length: 13; V gene: TRBV24-1; D gene: .; J gene: TRBJ1-5; clone size: few; CDR3 DNA: TGTGCCACCCGTCAAGACAGCAATCAGCCCCAGCATTTT; CDR3 protein: CATRQDSNQPQHF
CDR3 length: 14; V gene: TRBV19; D gene: .; J gene: TRBJ1-5; clone size: .; CDR3 DNA: TGTGCCAGTAGTATGGGACGGTTTGATCAGCCCCAGCATTTT; CDR3 protein: CASSMGRFDQPQHF
CDR3 length: 15; V gene: TRBV25-1; D gene: .; J gene: TRBJ1-5; clone size: .; CDR3 DNA: TGTGCCAGCAGTGACGGACGATTTGTCAATCAGCCCCAGCATTTT; CDR3 protein: CASSDGRFVNQPQHF
CDR3 length: 16; V gene: TRBV14; D gene: .; J gene: TRBJ2-5; clone size: .; CDR3 DNA: TGTGCCAGCTCAGCCCGGGACAAGGTTGTTCAAGAGACCCAGTACTTC; CDR3 protein: CASSARDKVVQETQYF
CDR3 length: 14; V gene: TRBV6-1; D gene: .; J gene: TRBJ1-1; clone size: .; CDR3 DNA: TGTGCCAGCAGCAGGGGCAAGGGGAACACTGAAGCTTTCTTT; CDR3 protein: CASSRGKGNTEAFF
CDR3 length: 14; V gene: TRBV10-2; D gene: TRBD1; J gene: TRBJ2-7; clone size: many; CDR3 DNA: TGCGCCAGCAGCGACAGGGCCGGCCTCTACGAGCAGTACTTC; CDR3 protein: CASSDRAGLYEQYF
CDR3 length: 14; V gene: TRBV7-2; D gene: .; J gene: TRBJ2-7; clone size: few; CDR3 DNA: TGTGCCAGCAGCTCCCGGGTAGCGCAGTACGAGCAGTACTTC; CDR3 protein: CASSSRVAQYEQYF
CDR3 length: 14; V gene: TRBV7-2; D gene: TRBD1; J gene: TRBJ1-2; clone size: many; CDR3 DNA: TGTGCCAGCAGCCTAAGACAGGGACAAAGTGGCTACACCTTC; CDR3 protein: CASSLRQGQSGYTF
CDR3 length: 17; V gene: TRBV29-1; D gene: TRBD1; J gene: TRBJ2-2; clone size: few; CDR3 DNA: TGCAGCGTTGAAGATCAGAGGGGGCCCGCGAACACCGGGGAGCTGTTTTTT; CDR3 protein: CSVEDQRGPANTGELFF
CDR3 length: 17; V gene: TRBV7-9; D gene: .; J gene: TRBJ2-5; clone size: .; CDR3 DNA: TGTGCCAGCAGCGGTGGCGACAGGTTATCGGGGTTAGAGACCCAGTACTTC; CDR3 protein: CASSGGDRLSGLETQYF
CDR3 length: 15; V gene: TRBV25-1; D gene: .; J gene: TRBJ2-5; clone size: .; CDR3 DNA: TGTGCCAGCAGTGAATTTGGAGGGGGCGGCGAGACCCAGTACTTC; CDR3 protein: CASSEFGGGGETQYF
CDR3 length: 15; V gene: TRBV7-9; D gene: .; J gene: TRBJ1-5; clone size: few; CDR3 DNA: TGTGCCAGCAGCTTAAAACAGGGTTTGTCACAGCCCCAGCATTTT; CDR3 protein: CASSLKQGLSQPQHF
CDR3 length: 15; V gene: TRBV5-6; D gene: .; J gene: TRBJ1-6; clone size: .; CDR3 DNA: TGTGCCAGCAGCTTGAGTGGGGGCCGGGATTCACCCCTCCACTTT; CDR3 protein: CASSLSGGRDSPLHF
CDR3 length: 16; V gene: TRBV12-3/TRBV12-4; D gene: TRBD2; J gene: TRBJ2-5; clone size: .; CDR3 DNA: TGTGCCAGCGGAAACGAATTTAGCGGGGGGGGCGAGACCCAGTACTTC; CDR3 protein: CASGNEFSGGGETQYF
CDR3 length: 15; V gene: TRBV7-2; D gene: .; J gene: TRBJ2-1; clone size: .; CDR3 DNA: TGTGCCAGCAGCCCTGGGAGGACGTCCTACAATGAGCAGTTCTTC; CDR3 protein: CASSPGRTSYNEQFF
CDR3 length: 13; V gene: TRBV6-1; D gene: .; J gene: TRBJ1-2; clone size: many; CDR3 DNA: TGTGCCAGCAGTGAAGGAGCAGGGGACGGCTACACCTTC; CDR3 protein: CASSEGAGDGYTF
CDR3 length: 15; V gene: TRBV7-9; D gene: .; J gene: TRBJ1-2; clone size: .; CDR3 DNA: TGTGCCAGCAGCTTGTGGGGGACTAATCACTATGGCTACACCTTC; CDR3 protein: CASSLWGTNHYGYTF
CDR3 length: 14; V gene: TRBV15; D gene: TRBD1; J gene: TRBJ2-5; clone size: many; CDR3 DNA: TGTGCCACCAGCAGAGAGGGACAGCAAGAGACCCAGTACTTC; CDR3 protein: CATSREGQQETQYF
CDR3 length: 13; V gene: TRBV19; D gene: .; J gene: TRBJ1-1; clone size: .; CDR3 DNA: TGTGCCAGTAGTATATCTATAACCACTGAAGCTGTCTTT; CDR3 protein: CASSISITTEAVF
CDR3 length: 17; V gene: TRBV25-1; D gene: TRBD2; J gene: TRBJ2-2; clone size: .; CDR3 DNA: TGTGCCAGCAGTCCTCTAGCGGGAGTGGGCGACACCGGGGAGCTGTTTTTT; CDR3 protein: CASSPLAGVGDTGELFF
CDR3 length: 13; V gene: TRBV14; D gene: .; J gene: TRBJ2-2; clone size: few; CDR3 DNA: TGTGCCAGCAGTACTTGGAACACCGGGGAGCTGTTTTTT; CDR3 protein: CASSTWNTGELFF
CDR3 length: 15; V gene: TRBV20-1; D gene: TRBD2; J gene: TRBJ2-7; clone size: .; CDR3 DNA: TGCAGTGCTAGAGACGGGACTAGCGGGAGCCGCGAGCAGTACTTC; CDR3 protein: CSARDGTSGSREQYF
CDR3 length: 14; V gene: TRBV24-1; D gene: TRBD1; J gene: TRBJ1-5; clone size: many; CDR3 DNA: TGTGCCACCAGTGATGCGGACAGGGATCAGCCCCAGCATTTT; CDR3 protein: CATSDADRDQPQHF
CDR3 length: 18; V gene: TRBV9; D gene: TRBD2; J gene: TRBJ2-2; clone size: .; CDR3 DNA: TGTGCCAGCAGCGCGGAGTGGGGGACTAGCGGGAACACCGGGGAGCTGTTTTTT; CDR3 protein: CASSAEWGTSGNTGELFF
CDR3 length: 13; V gene: TRBV6-5; D gene: .; J gene: TRBJ2-5; clone size: few; CDR3 DNA: TGTGCCAGCAGGACACAGGGAAGGGGGACCCAGTACTTC; CDR3 protein: CASRTQGRGTQYF
CDR3 length: 16; V gene: TRBV2; D gene: TRBD2; J gene: TRBJ2-5; clone size: few; CDR3 DNA: TGTGCCAGCAGTCTACATCCTAGCGGGGGACAAGAGACCCAGTACTTC; CDR3 protein: CASSLHPSGGQETQYF
CDR3 length: 15; V gene: TRBV4-3; D gene: TRBD1; J gene: TRBJ1-6; clone size: few; CDR3 DNA: TGCGCCAGCAGCCAGGGGGGGACAGACTATTCACCCCTCCACTTT; CDR3 protein: CASSQGGTDYSPLHF
CDR3 length: 13; V gene: TRBV29-1; D gene: .; J gene: TRBJ2-5; clone size: many; CDR3 DNA: TGCAGCGCCTCCGAGGGCAGTCGGGAGACCCAGTACTTC; CDR3 protein: CSASEGSRETQYF